This TCR beta chain was observed in a study of T cell responses to AZD1222 COVID-19 vaccine. General study results and limits: Seropositive AZD1222 recipients at baseline numbered only 6 or 7. It was only after the peak T cell response that any repertoires were sampled. Reportedly, close to half of spike-specific TCRs are directed against unmutated variant regions.

Sequencing used immunoSEQ multiplex PCR; TCRdb keeps in-frame clones, though not all of them. The data show tens of thousands of clones, about 86% seen once. V was clipped by 1 base and J by 2 bases, with 15 bases between them. The V gene's germline CDR1 is MGHRA and CDR2 YSYEKL. The CDR3 contains 17 residues. This clone was recorded only once. What it recognizes is unknown. The sample here was peripheral blood, taken 28 days after the second AZD1222 dose. The chain links TRBV4-1 to TRBJ2-1, with D perhaps matching TRBD1 (6 bases). This clonotype originated in an adult who received the AZD1222 COVID-19 vaccine. In DNA form, the CDR3 reads TGCGCCAGCAGCCAAGGTAGGCCGGGACACCCCTACAATGAGCAGTTCTTC. Encoded protein: CASSQGRPGHPYNEQFF.